This T cell receptor (beta chain) was retrieved from a study of blood T cell repertoires in COVID-19. Whole-study context: PBMCs, B-cell-depleted T cells, or T cells provided the cDNA or gDNA that made up the material.

Comment on this clone: The sample holds other DNA sequences that translate to the same CDR3.

Generated by immunoSEQ multiplex PCR, the TCRdb table keeps only in-frame clones and is missing some. The sample records about 280,000 clones, approximately 80% being singletons. Categorization into cohorts depended on clinical history that participants reported. The receptor's source is a man between 35 and 55 years old who had been exposed to COVID-19. Sequencing input: PBMCs or T cells enriched from blood (not recorded which).

The CDR3 DNA reads as TGTGCCAGCAGCTTACAGGGCAACACTGAAGCTTTCTTT. Amino acids: CASSLQGNTEAFF. The chain carries TRBV7-2 and TRBJ1-1; maybe TRBD1 (5 bases). This CDR3 region has 13 residues. The V end was cut by 2 bases, the J end by 2 bases, with 6 bases between. CDR1 and CDR2 from the germline V gene are SGHTA and FQGNSA.